The 16 T cell receptor beta chains reported below all come from one sample, sequenced in a study of T-cell reconstitution after alpha-beta-depleted transplantation in children. Preparation of the TCRbeta library involved a method that used unique molecular identifiers. Using its own MiXCR run on the PCR reads, TCRdb lists one record per CDR3 protein. The repertoire holds some 120,000 distinct CDR3 sequences, with about 21% as singletons. The specimen comprised PBMCs, mostly from graft donor cells, sampled 180 days after TCRalphabeta/CD19-depleted stem cell transplant. The receptors come from a male patient between 2 and 15 years old who had a stem cell transplant for chronic granulomatous disease, so the T cells may come from the graft donor.

This clonotype appeared many times. The chain recombines TRBV20-1 with TRBJ2-1, with D perhaps matching TRBD1 or TRBD2 (5 bases each). With 3 bases removed from V and 0 bases from J, the gap between germline ends came to 9 bases. The CDR3 is 14 amino acids. The V gene's germline CDR1 is DFQATT and CDR2 SNEGSKA (reference sequence). The DNA of the CDR3 is TGCAGTGCTAGTCGGGGCAGCTCCTACAATGAGCAGTTCTTC. Translation: CSASRGSSYNEQFF.

This clonotype turned up a few times. V usage is TRBV20-1 and J usage is TRBJ1-2, with D maybe TRBD1 (5 bases). Germline loops: CDR1 DFQATT, CDR2 SNEGSKA (reference sequence). This CDR3 is 11 amino acids long. V shed 5 bases and J shed 8 bases, with 12 bases lying between them. The CDR3 region is CSARQGAGYTF. In DNA form, the CDR3 reads TGCAGTGCTCGACAAGGGGCGGGCTACACCTTC.

The V and J genes are TRBV9 and TRBJ2-7; TRBD2 aligns across 11 bases. This CDR3 has 16 amino acids. With V trimmed by 0 bases and J by 3 bases, 5 bases remained unmatched. Germline CDR1 SGDLS, CDR2 YYNGEE. The CDR3 sequence: CASSVGGLAELYEQYF. The DNA for the CDR3 is TGTGCCAGCAGCGTAGGGGGACTAGCGGAACTCTACGAGCAGTACTTC.

The chain recombines TRBV18 with TRBJ2-7; 10 positions agree with TRBD2. Germline-derived CDR1 and CDR2 are KGHSH and LQKENI. The CDR3 has 14 amino acids. V lost 8 bases and J lost 4; bases outside the gene matches: 8. CDR3 in amino acids: CASTKREGLYEQYF. In DNA, the CDR3 is TGTGCCAGCACAAAGCGGGAGGGCCTTTACGAGCAGTACTTC.

In this sample, this clonotype turned up many times. This chain connects TRBV7-9 to TRBJ2-7; 8 nucleotides line up with TRBD2. V shed 5 bases and J 3 bases; nucleotides not matched to a gene: 9. Germline lookup yields CDR1 SEHNR and CDR2 FQNEAQ (reference sequence). The CDR3 contains 15 residues. Written as DNA, the CDR3 is TGTGCCAGCAGCGCGAGACTAGCGTCACACTACGAGCAGTACTTC. This translates into CASSARLASHYEQYF.

The chain combines TRBV12-3 or TRBV12-4 with TRBJ2-1; possibly TRBD2 for D (6 bases). Trimming left V 8 bases short and J 0 bases short, with 26 bases between. The CDR3 runs to 19 residues. The CDR3 bases are TGTGCCAGCTGCCCCTCGCCTAGCGTGCTTGGGGGCTCCTACAATGAGCAGTTCTTC. This translates into CASCPSPSVLGGSYNEQFF.

The chain links TRBV5-1 to TRBJ2-1; 10 positions agree with TRBD2. Germline trimming cut 0 bases from V and 6 bases from J; bases unmatched to any gene: 24. The CDR3 spans 22 residues. The germline V gene has CDR1 SGHRS and CDR2 YFSETQ. The CDR3 spells CASSLAPTIRSSGRGRGNEQFF. The CDR3 nucleotides are TGCGCCAGCAGCTTGGCCCCAACGATTAGGTCTAGCGGGAGAGGTCGCGGCAATGAGCAGTTCTTC.

This sequence joins TRBV21-1 and TRBJ1-5; TRBD1 is the table's D call, not checked against the DNA. TRBV21-1 is shown as a pseudogene. CDR3 size: 20 residues. For the CDR3, the DNA is TGTGCCAGCAGCAAAAAGGGGATGGAGGGCGCCCTCTTTAGCAATCAGCCCCAGCATTTT. Its protein is CASSKKGMEGALFSNQPQHF.

This rearrangement joins TRBV28 to TRBJ2-5; TRBD1 might be the D (6 bases). V was cut by 3 bases and J by 5 bases, with 10 bases left in between. Germline CDR1 and CDR2: MDHEN and SYDVKM. The CDR3 has 13 residues. As DNA, the CDR3 is TGTGCCAGCAGTTTCAGGGGCTCGGAGACCCAGTACTTC. Amino acids: CASSFRGSETQYF.

This clonotype was counted only a few times. The V call is TRBV12-3 or TRBV12-4, the J call TRBJ2-5; 7 bases are shared with TRBD1. The CDR3 has 14 residues. V gave up 5 bases and J gave up 4 bases; unmatched junction bases: 7. The CDR3 loop reads CASSPDRVGETQYF. CDR3 DNA sequence: TGTGCCAGCAGTCCCGACAGGGTAGGAGAGACCCAGTACTTC.

Concerning this clonotype itself: This may stem from a read error, because a much larger clone lies one nucleotide away. V gene TRBV20-1 combines with J gene TRBJ2-6; 8 bases match TRBD1. Germline CDR1 and CDR2: DFQATT and SNEGSKA (reference sequence). This CDR3 has 14 amino acids. CDR3: CSAIRQGFNNGLTF. The CDR3 DNA follows: TGCAGTGCTATCAGACAGGGGTTTAACAACGGCCTGACTTTC.

This clonotype was seen only a few times. The chain combines TRBV15 with TRBJ2-1; TRBD2 matches at 11 bases. The germline gives CDR1 LNHNV, CDR2 YYDKDF (reference sequence). Trimming removed 3 bases from V and 6 bases from J; junction bases left unmatched: 7. The length of the CDR3 is 16 residues. CDR3 amino acids: CATSRTSGTESNEQFF. The CDR3, as DNA: TGTGCCACCAGCAGGACTAGCGGGACGGAATCCAATGAGCAGTTCTTC.

V usage is TRBV4-2 and J usage is TRBJ2-3; possibly TRBD1 for D (5 bases). The CDR3 sequence is 14 residues long. CDR1 and CDR2 from the germline V gene are LGHNA and YNFKEQ. V was clipped by 4 bases and J by 4 bases, with 12 bases between them. The CDR3 DNA reads as TGTGCCAGCAGCCCAAGAGTCAGGGCAGATACGCAGTATTTT. Its protein is CASSPRVRADTQYF.

The V and J genes are TRBV29-1 and TRBJ2-5; TRBD2 might be the D (5 bases). The CDR3 runs 12 residues. Germline loops: CDR1 SQVTM, CDR2 ANQGSEA. Trimming cost V 3 bases and J 5 bases, with 10 bases left between them. The CDR3: CSVERDVETQYF. CDR3 in DNA: TGCAGCGTTGAGAGGGATGTGGAGACCCAGTACTTC.

Many counts were recorded for this clonotype. V is TRBV30 and J is TRBJ2-1, with 10 nucleotides matching TRBD2. V dropped 2 bases and J dropped 13; count of bases not matched to a gene: 8. The CDR3 extends over 13 amino acids. Germline CDR1 and CDR2: GTSNPN and SVGIG (reference sequence). CDR3 sequence: CAWSTRTSGFQFF. In DNA, the CDR3 is TGTGCCTGGAGTACCCGGACTAGCGGCTTCCAGTTCTTC.

The rearrangement links TRBV15 to TRBJ1-4, with D perhaps matching TRBD1 (5 bases). There are 15 residues in the CDR3. With 3 bases removed from V and 0 bases from J, the gap between germline ends came to 8 bases. The germline V gene has CDR1 LNHNV and CDR2 YYDKDF (reference sequence). This chain's CDR3 is CATSSDSSTNEKLFF. The CDR3 bases are TGTGCCACCAGCAGTGACAGCTCAACTAATGAAAAACTGTTTTTT. Full variable domain (outside the CDR3, taken from reference TRBV15 and TRBJ1-4): DAMVIQNPRYQVTQFGKPVTLSCSQTLNHNVMYWYQQKSSQAPKLLFHYYDKDFNNEADTPDNFQSRRPNTSFCFLDIRSPGLGDTAMYLCATSSDSSTNEKLFFGSGTQLSVL.